This T cell receptor beta chain is drawn from a study of blood T cell repertoires in COVID-19. Only in-frame clones appear in the TCRdb table, and some are missing; sequencing was by immunoSEQ multiplex PCR. The repertoire holds fewer than 350,000 clones, roughly nine tenths seen once, with 3% to 4.5% in the top ten. CDR1 and CDR2 from the germline V gene are MNHEY and SVGAGI. The V gene end was trimmed by 6 bases and the J gene end by 3 bases; junction bases not matched to a gene: 5. CDR3 length equals 15 residues. The sequenced material came from peripheral blood. This TCR was sampled from a woman in her sixties with COVID-19, enrolled during active disease. V is TRBV6-5 and J is TRBJ2-5, with TRBD2 identical over 12 bases. The DNA of the CDR3 is TGTGCCAGCAGACGGACTAGCGGGGTGAAAGAGACCCAGTACTTC. Its protein product is CASRRTSGVKETQYF.